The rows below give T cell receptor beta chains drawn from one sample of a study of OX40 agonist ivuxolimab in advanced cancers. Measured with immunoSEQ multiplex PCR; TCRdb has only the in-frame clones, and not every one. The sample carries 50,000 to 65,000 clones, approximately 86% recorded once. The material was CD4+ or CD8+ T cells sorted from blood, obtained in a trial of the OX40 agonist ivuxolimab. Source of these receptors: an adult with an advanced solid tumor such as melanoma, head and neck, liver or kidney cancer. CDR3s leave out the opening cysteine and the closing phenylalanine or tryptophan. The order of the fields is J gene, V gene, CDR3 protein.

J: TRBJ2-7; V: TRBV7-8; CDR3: ASSTESTRDEQY
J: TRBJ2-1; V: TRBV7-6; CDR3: ASSSGQGVNEQF
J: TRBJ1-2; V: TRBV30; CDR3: AFATGPNYGYT
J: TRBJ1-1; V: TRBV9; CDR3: ASSVKAGYGRDTEAF
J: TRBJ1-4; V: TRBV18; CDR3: ASSPLSEEKLF
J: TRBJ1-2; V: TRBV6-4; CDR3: ASSELGGYGYT
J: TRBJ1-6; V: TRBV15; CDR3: ATSRDGGTGVYNSPLH
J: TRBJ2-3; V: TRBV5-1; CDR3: ASSLAGSSDTQY
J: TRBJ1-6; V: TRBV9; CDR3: ASSATSGDPLH
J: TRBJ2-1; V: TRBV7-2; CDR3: ASSFQGGDNEQF
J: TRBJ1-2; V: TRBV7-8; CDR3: ASSLQGAGNYGYT
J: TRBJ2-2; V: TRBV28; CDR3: ASSLLLAGPGELF
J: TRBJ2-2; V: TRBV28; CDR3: ASSHTSGTGELF
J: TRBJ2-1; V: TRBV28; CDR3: ASSNTGGYNEQF
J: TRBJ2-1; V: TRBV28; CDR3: ASSLRGRGASGFYNEQF
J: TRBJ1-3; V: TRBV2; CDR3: ASSGQGVNTIY
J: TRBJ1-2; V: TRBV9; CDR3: ASSALPGQGVDGYT